These 27 T cell receptor beta chains were all obtained from the same sample, sequenced in a study of CD8 T cells in Susac syndrome. Random hexamers were used to reverse transcribe an amount of about 0.45 to 1 ug RNA. TCRdb reprocessed the immunoSEQ multiplex PCR reads with MiXCR, giving one entry per CDR3 protein. Of about 170,000 distinct CDR3 sequences in the sample, roughly 95% were seen once. Sequencing was performed on CD4+ T cells from PBMCs. The source is a human donor with Susac syndrome.

V and J are TRBV7-2 and TRBJ1-1, with D hard to call. The CDR3 has 14 amino acids. Trimming took 4 bases from V and 4 from J, leaving 13 bases between them. Germline loops: CDR1 SGHTA, CDR2 FQGNSA. CDR3 sequence (DNA): TGTGCCAGCAGCTCCCAGACGGCGGGCACTGAAGCTTTCTTT. It codes for CASSSQTAGTEAFF.

The gene calls are TRBV4-2 and TRBJ1-5, with a tentative D call TRBD1 (5 bases). The CDR3 runs 16 residues. V was clipped by 4 bases and J by 7 bases, with 20 bases between them. Germline V gene sequence: CDR1 LGHNA, CDR2 YNFKEQ. The CDR3 reads CASSPMMATAGQPQHF. The CDR3 DNA follows: TGTGCCAGCAGCCCTATGATGGCGACAGCAGGACAGCCCCAGCATTTT.

The chain is built from TRBV29-1 and TRBJ1-4; maybe TRBD1 (5 bases). Per germline, CDR1 SQVTM and CDR2 ANQGSEA. Trimming shortened V by 6 bases and J by 6 bases, and 14 bases separated the two germline ends. The CDR3 is 13 amino acids. The DNA for the CDR3 is TGCAGCGTGACGCGGGGGGATGATGAAAAACTGTTTTTT. This encodes CSVTRGDDEKLFF.

This chain joins TRBV6-6 and TRBJ2-7; 11 positions agree with TRBD1. With V trimmed by 6 bases and J by 3 bases, 7 bases remained unmatched. The length of the CDR3 is 15 residues. Germline V lookup: CDR1 MNHNY, CDR2 SVGAGI (reference sequence). In nucleotides, the CDR3 is TGTGCCAGCAGACAAGGGACAGGGGGTTTCTACGAGCAGTACGTC. Translated: CASRQGTGGFYEQYV.

In its sample, this clonotype was seen once. This chain connects TRBV27 to TRBJ2-7; D not resolved. Trimming left V 2 bases short and J 3 bases short, with 11 bases between. CDR3 length: 14 amino acids. The V gene's germline CDR1 is MNHEY and CDR2 SMNVEV (reference sequence). The CDR3 DNA reads as TGTGCCAGCAGTTTAAGTGCCTGGATCTACGAGCAGTACTTC. Translating gives CASSLSAWIYEQYF.

The genes are TRBV4-2 and TRBJ2-6; unclear D gene. The CDR3 has 15 amino acids. CDR1 and CDR2 from the germline V gene are LGHNA and YNFKEQ. Trimming pared 0 bases from V and 12 bases from J, leaving 15 bases between. The CDR3 bases are TGTGCCAGCAGCCAAGACGTCAGGTCCCCTTCCGTCCTGACTTTC. This encodes CASSQDVRSPSVLTF.

This clonotype appeared a single time. V and J are TRBV14 and TRBJ1-3, with D perhaps matching TRBD1 (5 bases). Deletions cut 6 bases from V and 0 bases from J, with 12 bases between. Germline CDR1 is SGHDN and CDR2 is FVKESK. There are 15 residues in the CDR3. The CDR3 protein is CASRPSGSSGNTIYF. The CDR3 DNA reads TGTGCCAGCAGACCTTCAGGGAGCTCTGGAAACACCATATATTTT.

The genes are TRBV28 and TRBJ2-5, with 12 bases matching TRBD1. The germline V gene has CDR1 MDHEN and CDR2 SYDVKM. The CDR3 loop spans 15 amino acids. Trimming took 6 bases from V and 6 from J; bases not matched to a gene: 8. The CDR3: CASSSGTGGWKTQYF. CDR3 bases: TGTGCCAGCAGCTCCGGGACAGGGGGCTGGAAGACCCAGTACTTC.

This chain joins TRBV19 and TRBJ2-1; TRBD2 agrees at 7 bases. The CDR3 loop spans 15 amino acids. Germline loops: CDR1 LNHDA, CDR2 SQIVND (reference sequence). The V gene end was trimmed by 5 bases and the J gene end by 3 bases; junction bases not matched to a gene: 7. The CDR3 bases are TGTGCCAGTAGTCGGGGGGACGGTGTCTACAATGAGCAGTTCTTC. This codes for CASSRGDGVYNEQFF.

The V call is TRBV29-1, the J call TRBJ2-7, with D maybe TRBD1 (6 bases). Germline CDR1 and CDR2: SQVTM and ANQGSEA. Trimming removed 6 bases at V and 2 bases at J, with 11 bases between. This CDR3 has 12 residues. Here the CDR3 DNA reads TGCAGCGTGGCTTCAGGGGCCTACGAGCAGTACTTC. Translated, it gives CSVASGAYEQYF.

The V and J genes are TRBV29-1 and TRBJ2-7; 9 bases map to TRBD1. CDR1 and CDR2 from the germline V gene are SQVTM and ANQGSEA. V shed 6 bases, J shed 2 bases, and the junction held 11 bases outside the gene matches. The CDR3 spans 15 residues. The CDR3 coding sequence is TGCAGCGTCCTTGAAGGGACAGGGAAGCCCTACGAGCAGTACTTC. Translated, it gives CSVLEGTGKPYEQYF.

In nucleotides, the CDR3 is TGTGCCTCTCCGGGACAAACAAAATCTGGGGCCAACGTCCTGACTTTC. As protein: CASPGQTKSGANVLTF. The gene calls are TRBV30 and TRBJ2-6, with D possibly being TRBD1 (6 bases). CDR1 GTSNPN and CDR2 SVGIG come from the germline V gene (reference sequence). With 7 bases removed from V and 1 base from J, the gap between germline ends came to 17 bases. CDR3 length: 16 amino acids.

The chain couples TRBV6-5 to TRBJ2-7; unclear D gene. Germline CDR1 MNHEY, CDR2 SVGAGI. Trimming stripped 4 bases from V and 4 bases from J, with 17 bases between. The CDR3 covers 15 residues. CDR3 residues: CASSSIISSKYEQYF. For the CDR3, the DNA is TGTGCCAGCAGTTCCATTATCTCCAGCAAGTACGAGCAGTACTTC.

The chain combines TRBV4-1 with TRBJ2-1, with 11 bases identical to TRBD1. CDR1 is MGHRA and CDR2 is YSYEKL in the germline V gene. CDR3 size: 19 residues. The V gene end was trimmed by 3 bases and the J gene end by 0 bases; junction bases not matched to a gene: 10. CDR3 in amino acids: CASSHTGTGGVASYNEQFF. Here the CDR3 DNA reads TGCGCCAGCAGCCATACCGGGACAGGGGGAGTAGCCTCCTACAATGAGCAGTTCTTC.

CDR3 coding DNA: TGTGCCAGCAGCATCCCAGGGAACACCGGGGAGCTGTTTTTT. This gives the protein CASSIPGNTGELFF. The chain couples TRBV5-6 to TRBJ2-2; no definite D call. The CDR3 loop spans 14 amino acids. Germline V lookup: CDR1 SGHDT, CDR2 YYEEEE. The V end lost 4 bases, the J end lost 1 base, and 8 bases lay between the germline ends.

CDR3 loop: CASSLFGQGAGTSGYTF. The DNA for the CDR3 is TGTGCCAGCAGTTTATTCGGACAGGGGGCTGGGACGAGCGGCTACACCTTC. J is TRBJ1-2 and V is TRBV28; 11 bases line up with TRBD1. From germline, CDR1 is MDHEN and CDR2 SYDVKM. The V gene end was trimmed by 1 base and the J gene end by 8 bases; junction bases not matched to a gene: 12. CDR3 length equals 17 residues.

The chain carries TRBV4-2 and TRBJ2-3, with TRBD2 identical over 13 bases. CDR3 length: 17 residues. Germline-derived CDR1 and CDR2 are LGHNA and YNFKEQ. Losses at the gene ends were 3 bases for V and 5 bases for J; bases not matched to a gene: 8. This CDR3 reads CASSQDGTSGMGDTQYF. The DNA for the CDR3 is TGTGCCAGCAGCCAGGACGGGACTAGCGGGATGGGAGATACGCAGTATTTT.

This sequence joins TRBV5-1 and TRBJ2-2; TRBD1 is a possible D gene (5 bases). V was trimmed by 0 bases and J by 4 bases, leaving 7 bases between them. CDR3 length: 14 residues. Germline V gene lookup returns CDR1 SGHRS and CDR2 YFSETQ. As DNA, the CDR3 is TGCGCCAGCAGCTTGGACAGGAGCACCGGGGAGCTGTTTTTT. Residues: CASSLDRSTGELFF.

V is TRBV19 and J is TRBJ2-1, with TRBD2 matching over 10 bases. The CDR3 sequence is 15 residues long. Trimming took 5 bases from V and 5 from J; bases not matched to a gene: 6. Germline loops: CDR1 LNHDA, CDR2 SQIVND (reference sequence). The CDR3 sequence is CASSLSGGGNNEQFF. The CDR3 DNA follows: TGTGCCAGTAGTTTAAGCGGGGGGGGAAACAATGAGCAGTTCTTC.

The rearrangement links TRBV6-2 or TRBV6-3 to TRBJ1-1; tentatively, D is TRBD1 (5 bases). CDR3 length equals 12 residues. V gave up 6 bases and J gave up 4 bases, with 9 bases separating them. The V gene's germline CDR1 is MNHEY and CDR2 SVGEGT. The CDR3: CASRERGTEAFF. CDR3 nucleotide sequence: TGTGCCAGCAGGGAGAGGGGCACTGAAGCTTTCTTT.

This clonotype was found once. The rearrangement joins TRBV3-1 to TRBJ1-2, with 7 nucleotides matching TRBD1. The CDR3 runs 15 residues. CDR1 is LGHDT and CDR2 is YNNKEL in the germline V gene (reference sequence). V lost 2 bases to trimming and J lost 4 bases; unmatched junction nucleotides: 7. This CDR3 is CASSQWDSATYGYTF. The DNA of the CDR3 is TGTGCCAGCAGCCAATGGGACAGCGCAACCTATGGCTACACCTTC.

V gene TRBV20-1 combines with J gene TRBJ2-2, with D maybe TRBD1 (6 bases). Germline V gives CDR1 DFQATT, CDR2 SNEGSKA (reference sequence). V shed 1 base and J shed 3 bases, with 9 bases lying between them. This CDR3 has 14 amino acids. The CDR3 DNA is TGCAGTGCTAGAGGGGGGCAACACACCGGGGAGCTGTTTTTT. Protein sequence: CSARGGQHTGELFF.

V is TRBV2 and J is TRBJ2-3; 13 nucleotides line up with TRBD2. The junction had 3 bases not matched to a gene; V was cut back by 4 bases and J by 5 bases. Germline values: CDR1 SNHLY, CDR2 FYNNEI. The CDR3 is 15 amino acids. CDR3 region: CASSARLAGGDTQYF. The CDR3 DNA reads as TGTGCCAGCAGTGCTAGACTAGCGGGAGGAGATACGCAGTATTTT.

This chain joins TRBV29-1 and TRBJ2-3; D not resolved. Trimming pared 6 bases from V and 6 bases from J, leaving 10 bases between. The CDR3 consists of 11 residues. Germline V gives CDR1 SQVTM, CDR2 ANQGSEA. The CDR3 nucleotides are TGCAGCGTCCCTTTGGGCGATACGCAGTATTTT. The encoded protein is CSVPLGDTQYF.

The chain couples TRBV6-2 or TRBV6-3 to TRBJ2-7; D possibly corresponds to TRBD1 (6 bases). This CDR3 contains 15 residues. The germline V gene has CDR1 MNHEY and CDR2 SVGEGT. V lost 6 bases and J 3 bases, leaving 18 bases between the germline ends. CDR3 amino acids: CASRNRVGAIYEQYV. CDR3 DNA sequence: TGTGCCAGCAGAAACAGGGTGGGGGCCATCTACGAGCAGTACGTC.

V gene TRBV5-1 combines with J gene TRBJ1-4, with TRBD1 identical over 9 bases. This CDR3 is built from 14 residues. V gave up 5 bases and J gave up 4 bases; unmatched junction bases: 3. CDR1 is SGHRS, CDR2 YFSETQ, per germline. CDR3: CASRGTGNNEKLFF. For the CDR3, the DNA is TGCGCCAGCAGAGGGACAGGGAATAATGAAAAACTGTTTTTT. The full variable domain, completed using reference TRBV5-1 and TRBJ1-4, is KAGVTQTPRYLIKTRGQQVTLSCSPISGHRSVSWYQQTPGQGLQFLFEYFSETQRNKGNFPGRFSGRQFSNSRSEMNVSTLELGDSALYLCASRGTGNNEKLFFGSGTQLSVL.

The chain joins TRBV15 to TRBJ2-1; 9 nucleotides agree with TRBD2. V gave up 0 bases and J gave up 7 bases; unmatched junction bases: 1. CDR3 length: 14 amino acids. Per the germline V gene, CDR1 is LNHNV and CDR2 is YYDKDF (reference sequence). CDR3 DNA sequence: TGTGCCACCAGCAGAGATACTAGCGGGAATGAGCAGTTCTTC. Amino acids: CATSRDTSGNEQFF.